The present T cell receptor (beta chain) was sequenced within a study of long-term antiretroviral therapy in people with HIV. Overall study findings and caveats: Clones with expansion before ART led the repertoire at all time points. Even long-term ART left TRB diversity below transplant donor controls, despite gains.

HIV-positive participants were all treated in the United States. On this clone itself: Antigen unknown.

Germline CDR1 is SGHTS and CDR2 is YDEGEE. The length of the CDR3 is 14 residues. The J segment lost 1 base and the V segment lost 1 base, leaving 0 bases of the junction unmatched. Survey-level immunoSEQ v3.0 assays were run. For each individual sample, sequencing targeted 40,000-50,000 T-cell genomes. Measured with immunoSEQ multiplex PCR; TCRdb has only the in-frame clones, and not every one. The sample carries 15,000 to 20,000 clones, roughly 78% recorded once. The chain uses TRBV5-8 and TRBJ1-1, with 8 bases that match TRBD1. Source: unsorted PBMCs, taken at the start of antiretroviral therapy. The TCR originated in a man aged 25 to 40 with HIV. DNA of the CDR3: TGTGCCAGCAGCTTGACAGGGGGGAACACTGAAGCTTTCTTT. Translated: CASSLTGGNTEAFF.